This T cell receptor (beta chain) was obtained from a study of blood T cell repertoires in COVID-19. Study information: The analysed material was cDNA or gDNA that came from T cells, B-cell-depleted T cells, or PBMCs.

Method: immunoSEQ multiplex PCR; TCRdb's copy keeps in-frame clones and lacks some. Among about 89,000 clones listed, nearly 95% were seen once. Material: peripheral blood. The receptor was derived from a human donor with active COVID-19. The donor label of this sample is uncertain.

This CDR3 is CASSQGDPGLVPGTNTGELFF. For the CDR3, the DNA is TGTGCCAGCAGCCAAGGGGATCCGGGACTAGTGCCTGGGACGAACACCGGGGAGCTGTTTTTT. The J gene is TRBJ2-2, the V gene TRBV3-1 (or the pseudogene TRBV3-2); TRBD2 matches at 8 bases. CDR1 LGHDT and CDR2 YNNKEL come from the germline V gene (reference sequence). V shed 1 base, J shed 0 bases, and the junction held 16 bases outside the gene matches. The CDR3 totals 21 residues.